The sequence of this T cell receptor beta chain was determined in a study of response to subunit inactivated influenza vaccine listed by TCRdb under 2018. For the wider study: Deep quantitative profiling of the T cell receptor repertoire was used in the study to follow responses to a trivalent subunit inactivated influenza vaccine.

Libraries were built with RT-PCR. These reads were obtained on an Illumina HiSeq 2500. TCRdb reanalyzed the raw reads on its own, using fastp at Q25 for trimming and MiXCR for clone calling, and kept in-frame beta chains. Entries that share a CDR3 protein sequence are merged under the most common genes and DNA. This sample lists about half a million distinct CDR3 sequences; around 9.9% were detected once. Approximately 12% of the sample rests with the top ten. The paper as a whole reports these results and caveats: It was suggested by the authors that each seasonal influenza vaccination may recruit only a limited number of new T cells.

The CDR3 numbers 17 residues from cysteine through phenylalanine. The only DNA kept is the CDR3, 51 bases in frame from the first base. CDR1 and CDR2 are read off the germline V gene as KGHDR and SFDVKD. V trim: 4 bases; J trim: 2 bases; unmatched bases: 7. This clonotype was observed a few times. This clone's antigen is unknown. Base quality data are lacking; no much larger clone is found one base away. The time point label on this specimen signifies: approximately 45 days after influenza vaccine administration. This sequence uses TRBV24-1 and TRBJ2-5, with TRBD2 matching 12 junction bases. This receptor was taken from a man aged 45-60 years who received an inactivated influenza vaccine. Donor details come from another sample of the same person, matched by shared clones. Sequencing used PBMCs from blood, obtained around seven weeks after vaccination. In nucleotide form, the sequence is TGTGCCACCAGTGAACCTGGACTAGCGGGGTTTCAAGAGACCCAGTACTTC. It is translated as CATSEPGLAGFQETQYF.